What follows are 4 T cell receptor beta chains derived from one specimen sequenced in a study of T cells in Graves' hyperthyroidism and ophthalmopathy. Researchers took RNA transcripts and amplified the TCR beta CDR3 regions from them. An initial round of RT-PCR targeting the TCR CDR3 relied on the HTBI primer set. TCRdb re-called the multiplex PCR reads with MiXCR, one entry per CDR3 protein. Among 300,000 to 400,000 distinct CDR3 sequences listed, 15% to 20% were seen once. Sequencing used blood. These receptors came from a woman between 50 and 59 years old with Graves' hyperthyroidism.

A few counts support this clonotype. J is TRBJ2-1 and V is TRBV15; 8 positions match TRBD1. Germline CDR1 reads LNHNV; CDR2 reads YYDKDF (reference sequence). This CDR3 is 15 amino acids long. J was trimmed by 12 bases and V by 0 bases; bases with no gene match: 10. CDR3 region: CATSRDSGTGHRQFF. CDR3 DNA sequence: TGTGCCACCAGCAGAGATAGTGGGACAGGCCACCGGCAGTTCTTC. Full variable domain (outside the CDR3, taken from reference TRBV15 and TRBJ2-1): DAMVIQNPRYQVTQFGKPVTLSCSQTLNHNVMYWYQQKSSQAPKLLFHYYDKDFNNEADTPDNFQSRRPNTSFCFLDIRSPGLGDTAMYLCATSRDSGTGHRQFFGPGTRLTVL.

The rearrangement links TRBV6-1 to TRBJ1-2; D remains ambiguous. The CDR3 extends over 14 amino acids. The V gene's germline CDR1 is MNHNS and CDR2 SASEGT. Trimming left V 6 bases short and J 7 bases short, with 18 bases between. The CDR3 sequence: CASRQAGIPGGYTF. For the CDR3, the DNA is TGTGCCAGCAGACAAGCTGGAATCCCCGGTGGCTACACCTTC.

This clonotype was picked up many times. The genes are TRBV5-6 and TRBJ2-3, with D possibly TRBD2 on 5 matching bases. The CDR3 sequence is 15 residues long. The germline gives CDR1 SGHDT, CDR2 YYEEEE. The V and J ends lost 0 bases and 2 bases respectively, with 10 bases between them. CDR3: CASSLAGSLTDTQYF. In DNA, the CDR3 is TGTGCCAGCAGCTTGGCGGGATCCCTCACAGATACGCAGTATTTT.

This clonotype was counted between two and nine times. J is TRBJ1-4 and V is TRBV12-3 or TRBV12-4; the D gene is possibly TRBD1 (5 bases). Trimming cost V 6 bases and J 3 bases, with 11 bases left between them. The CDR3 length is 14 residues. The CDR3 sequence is CASSPGGSNEKLFF. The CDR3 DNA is TGTGCCAGCAGCCCCGGGGGGTCTAATGAAAAACTGTTTTTT.